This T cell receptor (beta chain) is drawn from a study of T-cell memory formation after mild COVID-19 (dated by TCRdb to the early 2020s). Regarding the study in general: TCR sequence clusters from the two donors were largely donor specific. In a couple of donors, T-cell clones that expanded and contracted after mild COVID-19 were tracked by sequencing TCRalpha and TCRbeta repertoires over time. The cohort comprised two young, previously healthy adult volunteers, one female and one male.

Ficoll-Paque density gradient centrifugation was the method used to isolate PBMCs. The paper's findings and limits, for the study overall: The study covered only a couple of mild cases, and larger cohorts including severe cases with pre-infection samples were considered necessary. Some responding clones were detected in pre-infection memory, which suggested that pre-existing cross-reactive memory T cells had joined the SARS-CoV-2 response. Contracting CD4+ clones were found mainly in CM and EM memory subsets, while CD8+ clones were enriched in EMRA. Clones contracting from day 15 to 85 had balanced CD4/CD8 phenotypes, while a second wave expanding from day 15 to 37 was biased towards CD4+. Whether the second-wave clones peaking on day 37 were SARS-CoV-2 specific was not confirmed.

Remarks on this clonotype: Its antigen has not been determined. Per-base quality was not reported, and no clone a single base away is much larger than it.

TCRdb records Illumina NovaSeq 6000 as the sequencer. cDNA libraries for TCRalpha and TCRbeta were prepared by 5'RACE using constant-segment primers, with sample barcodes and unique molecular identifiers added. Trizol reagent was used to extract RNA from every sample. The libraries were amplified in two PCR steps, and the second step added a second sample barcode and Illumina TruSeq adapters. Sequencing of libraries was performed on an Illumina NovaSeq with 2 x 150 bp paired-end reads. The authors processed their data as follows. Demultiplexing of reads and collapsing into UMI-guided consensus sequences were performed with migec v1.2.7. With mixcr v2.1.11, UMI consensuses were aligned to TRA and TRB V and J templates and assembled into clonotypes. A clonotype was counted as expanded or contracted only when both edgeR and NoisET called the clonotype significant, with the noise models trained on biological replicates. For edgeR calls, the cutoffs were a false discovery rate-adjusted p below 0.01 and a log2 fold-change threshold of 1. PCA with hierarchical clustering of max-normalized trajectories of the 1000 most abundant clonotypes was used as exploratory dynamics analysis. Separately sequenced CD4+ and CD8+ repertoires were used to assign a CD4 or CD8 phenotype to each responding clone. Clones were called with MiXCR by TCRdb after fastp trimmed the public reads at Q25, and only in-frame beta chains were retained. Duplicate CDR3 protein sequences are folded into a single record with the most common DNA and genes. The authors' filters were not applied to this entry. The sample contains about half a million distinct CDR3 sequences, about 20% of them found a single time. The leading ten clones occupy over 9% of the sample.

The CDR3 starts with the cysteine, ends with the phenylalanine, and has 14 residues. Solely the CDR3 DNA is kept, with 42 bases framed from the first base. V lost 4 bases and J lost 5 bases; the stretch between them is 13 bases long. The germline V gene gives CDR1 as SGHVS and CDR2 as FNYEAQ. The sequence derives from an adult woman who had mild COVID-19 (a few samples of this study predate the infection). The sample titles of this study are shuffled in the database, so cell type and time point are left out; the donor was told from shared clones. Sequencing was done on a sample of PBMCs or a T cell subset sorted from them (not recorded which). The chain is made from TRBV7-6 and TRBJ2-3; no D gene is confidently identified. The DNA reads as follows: TGTGCCAGCAGCTACCCCTCGACGGGAGATACGCAGTATTTT. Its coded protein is CASSYPSTGDTQYF.